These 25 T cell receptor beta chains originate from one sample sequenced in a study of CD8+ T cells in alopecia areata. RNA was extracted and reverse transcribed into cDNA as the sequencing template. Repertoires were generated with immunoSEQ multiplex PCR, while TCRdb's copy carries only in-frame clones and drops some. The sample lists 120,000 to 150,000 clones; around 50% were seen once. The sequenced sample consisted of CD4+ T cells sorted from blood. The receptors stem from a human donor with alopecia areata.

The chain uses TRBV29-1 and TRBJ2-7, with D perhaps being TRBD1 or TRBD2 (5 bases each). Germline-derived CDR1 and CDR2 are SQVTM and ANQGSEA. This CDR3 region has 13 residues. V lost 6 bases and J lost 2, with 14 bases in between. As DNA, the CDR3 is TGCAGCGTGGTACGGGACGCTGCCTACGAGCAGTACTTC. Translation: CSVVRDAAYEQYF.

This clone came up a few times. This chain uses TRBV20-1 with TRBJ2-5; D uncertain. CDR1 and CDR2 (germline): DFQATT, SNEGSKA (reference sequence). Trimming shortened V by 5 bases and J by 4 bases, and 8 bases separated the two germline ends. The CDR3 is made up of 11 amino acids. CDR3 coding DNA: TGCAGTGCTCAAAAAGGAGAGACCCAGTACTTC. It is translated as CSAQKGETQYF.

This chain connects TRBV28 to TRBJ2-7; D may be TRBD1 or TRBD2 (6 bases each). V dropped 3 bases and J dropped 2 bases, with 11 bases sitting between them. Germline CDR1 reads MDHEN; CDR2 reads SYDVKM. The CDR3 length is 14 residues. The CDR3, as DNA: TGTGCCAGCAGTTTGGGGGGCACCACCTACGAGCAGTACTTC. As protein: CASSLGGTTYEQYF.

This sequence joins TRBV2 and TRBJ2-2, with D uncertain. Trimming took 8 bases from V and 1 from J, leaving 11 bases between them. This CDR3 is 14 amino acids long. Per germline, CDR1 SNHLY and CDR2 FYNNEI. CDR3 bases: TGTGCCAGCCTTCCCAGTTGGAACACCGGGGAGCTGTTTTTT. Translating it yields CASLPSWNTGELFF.

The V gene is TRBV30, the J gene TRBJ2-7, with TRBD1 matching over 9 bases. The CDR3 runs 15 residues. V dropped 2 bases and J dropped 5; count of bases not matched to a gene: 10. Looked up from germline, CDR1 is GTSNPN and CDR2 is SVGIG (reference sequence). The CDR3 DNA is TGTGCCTGGAGTCTCGGACAGGGGTCATTCGACGAGCAGTACTTC. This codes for CAWSLGQGSFDEQYF.

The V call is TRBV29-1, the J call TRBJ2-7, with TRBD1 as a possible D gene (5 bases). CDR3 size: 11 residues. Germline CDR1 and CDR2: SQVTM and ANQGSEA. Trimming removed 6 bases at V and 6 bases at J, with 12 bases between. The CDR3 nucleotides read TGCAGCGTCGTGGGGCGGTTCGAGCAGTACTTC. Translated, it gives CSVVGRFEQYF.

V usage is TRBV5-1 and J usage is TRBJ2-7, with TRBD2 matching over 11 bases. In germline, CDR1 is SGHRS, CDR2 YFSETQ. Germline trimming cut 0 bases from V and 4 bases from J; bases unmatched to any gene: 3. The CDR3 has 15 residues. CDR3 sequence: CASSLVTSGSYEQYF. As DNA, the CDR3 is TGCGCCAGCAGCTTGGTAACTAGCGGGAGTTACGAGCAGTACTTC.

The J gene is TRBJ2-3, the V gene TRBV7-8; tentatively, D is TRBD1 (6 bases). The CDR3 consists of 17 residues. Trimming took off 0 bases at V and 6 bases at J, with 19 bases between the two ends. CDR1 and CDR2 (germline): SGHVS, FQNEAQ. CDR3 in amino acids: CASSLARVQGAWDTQYF. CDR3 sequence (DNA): TGTGCCAGCAGCTTAGCGCGCGTACAGGGAGCTTGGGATACGCAGTATTTT.

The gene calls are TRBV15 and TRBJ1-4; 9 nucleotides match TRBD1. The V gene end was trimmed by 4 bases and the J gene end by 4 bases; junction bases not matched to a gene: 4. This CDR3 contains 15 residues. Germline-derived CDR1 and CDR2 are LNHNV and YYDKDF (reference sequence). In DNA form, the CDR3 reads TGTGCCACCAGCACCCCGGACAGGGGTAATGAAAAACTGTTTTTT. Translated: CATSTPDRGNEKLFF.

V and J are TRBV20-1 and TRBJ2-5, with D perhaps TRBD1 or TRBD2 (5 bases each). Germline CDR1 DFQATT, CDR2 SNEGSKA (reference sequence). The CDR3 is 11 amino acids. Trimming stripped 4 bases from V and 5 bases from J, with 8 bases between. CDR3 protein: CSANRRETQYF. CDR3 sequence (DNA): TGCAGTGCTAACAGGAGGGAGACCCAGTACTTC.

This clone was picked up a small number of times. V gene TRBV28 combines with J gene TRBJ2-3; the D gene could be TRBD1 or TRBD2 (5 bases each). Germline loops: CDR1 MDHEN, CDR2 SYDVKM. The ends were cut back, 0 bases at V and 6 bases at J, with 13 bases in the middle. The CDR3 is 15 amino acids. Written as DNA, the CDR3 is TGTGCCAGCAGTTTATGGGGTCCCGAGGGGGATACGCAGTATTTT. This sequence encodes CASSLWGPEGDTQYF.

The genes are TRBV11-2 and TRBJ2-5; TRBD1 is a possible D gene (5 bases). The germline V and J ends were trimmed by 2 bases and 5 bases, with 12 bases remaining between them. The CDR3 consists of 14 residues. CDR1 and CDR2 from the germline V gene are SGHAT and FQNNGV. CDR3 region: CASSLQGTRETQYF. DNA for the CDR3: TGTGCCAGCAGCTTACAGGGCACGCGGGAGACCCAGTACTTC.

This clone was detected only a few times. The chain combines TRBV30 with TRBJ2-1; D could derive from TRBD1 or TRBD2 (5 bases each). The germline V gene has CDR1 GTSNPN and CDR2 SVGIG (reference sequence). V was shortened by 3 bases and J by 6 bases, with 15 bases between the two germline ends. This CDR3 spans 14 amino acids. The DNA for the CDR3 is TGTGCCTGGAGCGGAGGACTTACAGGCAATGAGCAGTTCTTC. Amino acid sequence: CAWSGGLTGNEQFF.

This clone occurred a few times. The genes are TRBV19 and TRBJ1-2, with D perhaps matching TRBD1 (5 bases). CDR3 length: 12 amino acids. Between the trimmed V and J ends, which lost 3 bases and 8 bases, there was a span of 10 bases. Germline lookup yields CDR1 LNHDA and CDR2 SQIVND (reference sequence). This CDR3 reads CASSIEGRGYTF. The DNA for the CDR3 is TGTGCCAGTAGTATCGAGGGGCGCGGCTACACCTTC.

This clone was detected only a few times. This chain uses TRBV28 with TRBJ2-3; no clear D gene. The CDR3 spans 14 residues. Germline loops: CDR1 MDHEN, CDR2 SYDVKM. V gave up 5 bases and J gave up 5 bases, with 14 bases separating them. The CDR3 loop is CASSQIPRGDTQYF. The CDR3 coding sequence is TGTGCCAGCAGTCAAATCCCCCGAGGAGATACGCAGTATTTT.

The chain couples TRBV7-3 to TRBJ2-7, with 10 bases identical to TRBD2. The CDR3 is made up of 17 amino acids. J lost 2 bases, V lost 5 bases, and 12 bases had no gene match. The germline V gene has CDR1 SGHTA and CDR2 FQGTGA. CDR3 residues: CASSQSPIAGGTYEQYF. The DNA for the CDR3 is TGTGCCAGCAGCCAGAGTCCCATAGCGGGAGGTACCTACGAGCAGTACTTC. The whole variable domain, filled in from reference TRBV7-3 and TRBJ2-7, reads GAGVSQTPSNKVTEKGKYVELRCDPISGHTALYWYRQSLGQGPEFLIYFQGTGAADDSGLPNDRFFAVRPEGSVSTLKIQRTERGDSAVYLCASSQSPIAGGTYEQYFGPGTRLTVT.

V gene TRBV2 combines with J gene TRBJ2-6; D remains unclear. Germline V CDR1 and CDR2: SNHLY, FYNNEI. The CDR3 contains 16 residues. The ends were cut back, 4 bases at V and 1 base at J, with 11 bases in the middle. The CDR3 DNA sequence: TGTGCCAGCAGTGCCGCTTGGCAATCTGGGGCCAACGTCCTGACTTTC. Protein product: CASSAAWQSGANVLTF.

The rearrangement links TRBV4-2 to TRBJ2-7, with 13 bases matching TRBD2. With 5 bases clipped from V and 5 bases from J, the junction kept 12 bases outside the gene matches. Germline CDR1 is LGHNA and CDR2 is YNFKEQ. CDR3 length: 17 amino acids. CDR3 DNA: TGTGCCAGCAGCTCATTTATAACTAGCGGGAGGGCCCACGAGCAGTACTTC. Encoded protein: CASSSFITSGRAHEQYF.

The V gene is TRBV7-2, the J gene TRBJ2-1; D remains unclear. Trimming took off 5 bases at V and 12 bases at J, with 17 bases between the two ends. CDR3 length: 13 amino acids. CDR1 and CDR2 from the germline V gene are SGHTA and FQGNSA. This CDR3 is CASSQTWRLGQFF. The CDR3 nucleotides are TGTGCCAGCAGCCAAACTTGGCGCCTCGGGCAGTTCTTC.

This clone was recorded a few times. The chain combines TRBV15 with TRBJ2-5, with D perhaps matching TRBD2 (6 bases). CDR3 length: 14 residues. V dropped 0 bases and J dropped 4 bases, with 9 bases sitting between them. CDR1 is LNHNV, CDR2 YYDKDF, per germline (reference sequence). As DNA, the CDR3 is TGTGCCACCAGCAGAGACCCCGGGGGAGAGACCCAGTACTTC. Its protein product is CATSRDPGGETQYF.

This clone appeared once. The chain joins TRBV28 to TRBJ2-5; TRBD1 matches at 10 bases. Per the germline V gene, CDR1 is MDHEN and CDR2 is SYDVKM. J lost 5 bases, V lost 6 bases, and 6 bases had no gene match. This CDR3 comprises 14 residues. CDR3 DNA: TGTGCCAGCAGGCCGGGACAGGGGCGTGAGACCCAGTACTTC. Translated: CASRPGQGRETQYF.

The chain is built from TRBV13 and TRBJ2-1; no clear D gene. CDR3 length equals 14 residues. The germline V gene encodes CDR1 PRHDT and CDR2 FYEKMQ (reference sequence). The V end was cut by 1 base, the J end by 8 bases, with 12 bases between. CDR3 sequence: CASSLAVEEHEQFF. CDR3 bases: TGTGCCAGCAGCTTAGCGGTTGAGGAGCATGAGCAGTTCTTC.

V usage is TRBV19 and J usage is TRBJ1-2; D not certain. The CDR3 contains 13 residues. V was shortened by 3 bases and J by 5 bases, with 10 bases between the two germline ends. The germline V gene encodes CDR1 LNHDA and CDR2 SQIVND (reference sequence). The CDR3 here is CASSITGEYGYTF. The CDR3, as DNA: TGTGCCAGTAGTATCACCGGGGAATATGGCTACACCTTC.

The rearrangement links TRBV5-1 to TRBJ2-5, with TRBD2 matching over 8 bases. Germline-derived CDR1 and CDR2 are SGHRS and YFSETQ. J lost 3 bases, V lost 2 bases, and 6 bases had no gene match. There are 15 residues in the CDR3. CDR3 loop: CASSFSGGVEETQYF. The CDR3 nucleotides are TGCGCCAGCAGCTTTTCGGGAGGGGTGGAAGAGACCCAGTACTTC.

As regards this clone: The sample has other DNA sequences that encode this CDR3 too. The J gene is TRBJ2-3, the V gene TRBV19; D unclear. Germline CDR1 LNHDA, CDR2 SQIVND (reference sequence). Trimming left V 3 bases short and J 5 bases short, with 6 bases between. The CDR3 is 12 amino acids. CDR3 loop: CASSIRGDTQYF. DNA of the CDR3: TGTGCCAGTAGTATCCGAGGAGATACGCAGTATTTT.